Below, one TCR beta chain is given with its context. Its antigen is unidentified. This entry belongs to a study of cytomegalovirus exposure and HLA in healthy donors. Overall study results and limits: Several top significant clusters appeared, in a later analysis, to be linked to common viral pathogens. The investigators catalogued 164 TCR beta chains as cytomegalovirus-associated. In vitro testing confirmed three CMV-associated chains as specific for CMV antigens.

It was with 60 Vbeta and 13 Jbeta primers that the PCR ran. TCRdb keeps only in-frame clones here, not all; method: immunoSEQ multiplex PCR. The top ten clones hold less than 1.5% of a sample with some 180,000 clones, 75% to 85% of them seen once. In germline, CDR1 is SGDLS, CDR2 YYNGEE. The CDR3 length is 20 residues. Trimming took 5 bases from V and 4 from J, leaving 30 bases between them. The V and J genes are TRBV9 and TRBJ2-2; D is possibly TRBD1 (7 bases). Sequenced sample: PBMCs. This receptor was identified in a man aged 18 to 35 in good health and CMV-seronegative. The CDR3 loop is CASSYPQGDWIKFGTGELFF. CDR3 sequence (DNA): TGTGCCAGCAGTTATCCTCAGGGGGACTGGATTAAGTTTGGCACCGGGGAGCTGTTTTTT.